This TCR beta chain was sequenced for a study of T-cell memory formation after mild COVID-19. TCRdb re-analysed the 5' RACE reads in MiXCR, keeping a single row per CDR3 protein. The sample consists of 530,000 or so distinct CDR3 sequences, approximately 15% of them appearing once. The germline gives CDR1 SGHDN, CDR2 FVKESK. V dropped 0 bases and J dropped 7 bases, with 9 bases sitting between them. This CDR3 has 13 amino acids. Sequencing input: PBMCs or a T cell subset sorted from them (not recorded which). The source is an adult woman who had mild COVID-19 (a few samples of this study predate the infection). Cell type and time point are not known. The rearrangement uses TRBV14 and TRBJ1-1, with D possibly TRBD1 on 5 matching bases. The CDR3 sequence is CASSQDRGVEAFF. The CDR3 region has the DNA TGTGCCAGCAGCCAAGATCGAGGGGTTGAAGCTTTCTTT.